The subject of this entry is one T cell receptor beta chain. Antigen: not known. These data are taken from a study of cytomegalovirus exposure and HLA in healthy donors. Study conclusions and caveats: Most TCRs appeared rarely, but some public TCRs recurred in many donors. Excluded were some V segments that proved indistinguishable, including TRBV6-2 and TRBV6-3. Productive status was seen about 87% or about 30% of the time for most TCR beta V segments in an earlier analysis.

The PCR used 60 Vbeta and 13 Jbeta primers. Sequencing was performed with immunoSEQ multiplex PCR; in TCRdb, only in-frame clones are kept and a portion is missing. The sample lists 110,000 to 150,000 clones, roughly 80% occurring once. Per the germline V gene, CDR1 is MRHNA and CDR2 is SNTAGT. V lost 3 bases, J lost 0 bases, and 9 bases lay in between. This CDR3 spans 16 amino acids. Specimen: PBMCs. The rearrangement uses TRBV6-4 and TRBJ2-6; TRBD1 might be the D (6 bases). This TCR came from a boy aged 2 to 10 in good health and CMV-seronegative. CDR3 nucleotides: TGTGCCAGCAGTGAGGACAGAGGCTCTGGGGCCAACGTCCTGACTTTC. Its protein is CASSEDRGSGANVLTF.